These 3 T cell receptor beta chains came from one sample sequenced in a study of T-cell reconstitution after alpha-beta-depleted transplantation in children. Using unique molecular identifiers, the investigators prepared the TCRbeta library. TCRdb independently ran MiXCR on the PCR reads; one entry per CDR3 protein. The sample holds 580,000 or so distinct CDR3 sequences, 20% to 25% seen once. The source was PBMCs, mostly from graft donor cells, collected 360 days after TCRalphabeta/CD19-depleted stem cell transplant. These receptors all come from a boy younger than two who had a stem cell transplant for acute myeloid leukemia, so the T cells may come from the graft donor.

This clonotype was observed a handful of times. This chain links TRBV20-1 with TRBJ1-1; a weak D match, TRBD1 (6 bases). Trimming took off 1 base at V and 5 bases at J, with 17 bases between the two ends. The germline CDR1 and CDR2 sequences are DFQATT and SNEGSKA (reference sequence). The CDR3 has 15 amino acids. CDR3 sequence: CSARAHYAGETEAFF. The CDR3 region has the DNA TGCAGTGCTAGAGCCCACTACGCAGGGGAAACTGAAGCTTTCTTT.

This clonotype has a count of ten or more. The chain couples TRBV10-3 to TRBJ1-1; the D is unclear. The CDR3 sequence is 13 residues long. Germline loops: CDR1 ENHRY, CDR2 SYGVKD. Trimming took off 11 bases at V and 0 bases at J, with 13 bases between the two ends. The CDR3, as DNA: TGTGCCGTAAAACAGATTCTGAACACTGAAGCTTTCTTT. It is translated as CAVKQILNTEAFF.

This chain uses TRBV28 with TRBJ2-5; 9 bases are shared with TRBD2. Losses at the gene ends were 3 bases for V and 7 bases for J; bases not matched to a gene: 12. This CDR3 contains 16 residues. Looked up from germline, CDR1 is MDHEN and CDR2 is SYDVKM. The CDR3 coding sequence is TGTGCCAGCAGTTTTCGGGCGGGGGGGCCTAGATGGACCCAGTACTTC. Protein sequence: CASSFRAGGPRWTQYF.